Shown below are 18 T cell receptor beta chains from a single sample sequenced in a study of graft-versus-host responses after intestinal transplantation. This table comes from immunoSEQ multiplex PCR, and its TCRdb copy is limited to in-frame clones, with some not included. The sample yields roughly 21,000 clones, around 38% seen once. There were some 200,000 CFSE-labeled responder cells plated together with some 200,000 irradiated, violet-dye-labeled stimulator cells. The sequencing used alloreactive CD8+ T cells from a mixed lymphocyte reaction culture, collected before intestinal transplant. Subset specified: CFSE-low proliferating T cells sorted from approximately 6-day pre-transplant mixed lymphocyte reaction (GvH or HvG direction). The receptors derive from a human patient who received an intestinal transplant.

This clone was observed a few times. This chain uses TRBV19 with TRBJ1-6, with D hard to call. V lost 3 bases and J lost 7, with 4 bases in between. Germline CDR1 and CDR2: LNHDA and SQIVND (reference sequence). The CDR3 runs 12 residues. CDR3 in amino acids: CASSMGNSPLHF. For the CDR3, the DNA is TGTGCCAGTAGTATGGGGAATTCACCCCTCCACTTT.

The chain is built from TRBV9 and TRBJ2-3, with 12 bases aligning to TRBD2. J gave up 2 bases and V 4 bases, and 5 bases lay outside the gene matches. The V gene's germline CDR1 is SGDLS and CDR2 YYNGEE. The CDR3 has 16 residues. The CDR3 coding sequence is TGTGCCAGCAGCTCCGGACTAGCGGGGATCACAGATACGCAGTATTTT. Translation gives CASSSGLAGITDTQYF.

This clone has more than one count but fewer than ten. For the CDR3, the DNA is TGCGCCAGCAGCTCGCTGGGCATCTCGGGGATCTATGGCTACACCTTC. This encodes CASSSLGISGIYGYTF. The chain uses TRBV5-1 and TRBJ1-2; D gene ambiguous. The CDR3 sequence is 16 residues long. Germline CDR1 is SGHRS and CDR2 is YFSETQ. Trimming pared 3 bases from V and 4 bases from J, leaving 19 bases between. Combining the CDR3 with reference TRBV5-1 and TRBJ1-2 gives the whole variable domain KAGVTQTPRYLIKTRGQQVTLSCSPISGHRSVSWYQQTPGQGLQFLFEYFSETQRNKGNFPGRFSGRQFSNSRSEMNVSTLELGDSALYLCASSSLGISGIYGYTFGSGTRLTVV.

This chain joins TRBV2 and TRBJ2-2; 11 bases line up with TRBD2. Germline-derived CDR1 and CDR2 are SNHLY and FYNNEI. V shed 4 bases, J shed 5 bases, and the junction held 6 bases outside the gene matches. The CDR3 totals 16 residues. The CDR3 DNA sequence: TGTGCCAGCAGTGCCAGACTAGCGGGAAAAACCGGGGAGCTGTTTTTT. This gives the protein CASSARLAGKTGELFF.

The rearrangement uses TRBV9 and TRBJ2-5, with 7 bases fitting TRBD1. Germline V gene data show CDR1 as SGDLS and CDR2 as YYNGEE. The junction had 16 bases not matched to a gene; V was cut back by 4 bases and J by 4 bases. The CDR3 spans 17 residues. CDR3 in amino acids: CASSREGAARARETQYF. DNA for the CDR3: TGTGCCAGCAGCCGAGAGGGGGCGGCCCGAGCCCGAGAGACCCAGTACTTC.

This chain's CDR3 is CASSERPGGVYGYTF. As DNA, the CDR3 is TGTGCCAGCAGTGAAAGGCCAGGGGGCGTCTATGGCTACACCTTC. The chain joins TRBV6-1 to TRBJ1-2; 8 bases map to TRBD1. The CDR3 is made up of 15 amino acids. Trimming cost V 2 bases and J 4 bases; bases outside gene matches: 6. CDR1 and CDR2 from the germline V gene are MNHNS and SASEGT.

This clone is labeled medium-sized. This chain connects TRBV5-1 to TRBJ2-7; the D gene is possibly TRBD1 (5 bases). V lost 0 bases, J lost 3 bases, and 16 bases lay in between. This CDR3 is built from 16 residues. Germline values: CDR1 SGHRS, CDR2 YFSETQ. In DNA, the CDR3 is TGCGCCAGCAGCTTGGCCGAACAGGTCCTTTACTACGAGCAGTACTTC. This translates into CASSLAEQVLYYEQYF.

CDR3 sequence reads: CASSTLKGRGTEAFF. CDR3 bases: TGTGCCAGCAGCACTCTGAAAGGGAGAGGCACTGAAGCTTTCTTT. The rearrangement uses TRBV11-3 and TRBJ1-1; unclear D gene. V lost 5 bases and J 4 bases, leaving 17 bases between the germline ends. This CDR3 is 15 amino acids long. Germline loops: CDR1 SGHNT, CDR2 YENEEA.

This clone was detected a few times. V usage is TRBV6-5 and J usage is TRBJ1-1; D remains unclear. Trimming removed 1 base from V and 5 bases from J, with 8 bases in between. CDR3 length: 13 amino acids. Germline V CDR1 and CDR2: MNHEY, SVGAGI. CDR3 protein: CASSYFSRTEAFF. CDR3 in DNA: TGTGCCAGCAGTTACTTTTCCAGGACTGAAGCTTTCTTT.

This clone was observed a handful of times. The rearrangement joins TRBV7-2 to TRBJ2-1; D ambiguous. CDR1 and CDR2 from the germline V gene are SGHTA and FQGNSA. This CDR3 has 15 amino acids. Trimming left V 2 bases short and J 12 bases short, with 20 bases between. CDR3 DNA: TGTGCCAGCAGCTTATCCCTAGGTGGGTGGTTTGGGCAGTTCTTC. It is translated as CASSLSLGGWFGQFF.

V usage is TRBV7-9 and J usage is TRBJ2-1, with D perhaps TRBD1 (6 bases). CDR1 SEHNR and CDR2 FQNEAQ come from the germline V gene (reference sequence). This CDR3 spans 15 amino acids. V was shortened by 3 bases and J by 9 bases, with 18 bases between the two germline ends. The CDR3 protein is CASSFRDTRSVEQFF. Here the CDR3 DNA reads TGTGCCAGCAGCTTCCGGGACACCCGTTCTGTTGAGCAGTTCTTC. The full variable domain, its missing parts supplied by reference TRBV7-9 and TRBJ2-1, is DTGVSQNPRHKITKRGQNVTFRCDPISEHNRLYWYRQTLGQGPEFLTYFQNEAQLEKSRLLSDRFSAERPKGSFSTLEIQRTEQGDSAMYLCASSFRDTRSVEQFFGPGTRLTVL.

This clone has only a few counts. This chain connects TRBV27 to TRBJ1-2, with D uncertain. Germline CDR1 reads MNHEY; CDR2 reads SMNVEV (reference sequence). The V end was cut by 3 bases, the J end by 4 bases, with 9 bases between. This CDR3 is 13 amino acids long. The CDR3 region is CASSLLKGYGYTF. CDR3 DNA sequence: TGTGCCAGCAGTTTGTTGAAGGGCTATGGCTACACCTTC.

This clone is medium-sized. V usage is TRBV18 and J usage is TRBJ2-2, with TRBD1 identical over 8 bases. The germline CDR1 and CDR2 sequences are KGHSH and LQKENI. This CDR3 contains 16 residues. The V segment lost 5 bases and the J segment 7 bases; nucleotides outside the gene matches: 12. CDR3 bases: TGTGCCAGCTCAGGGGGTGCCGGGACAGGCGTCGGGGAGCTGTTTTTT. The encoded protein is CASSGGAGTGVGELFF.

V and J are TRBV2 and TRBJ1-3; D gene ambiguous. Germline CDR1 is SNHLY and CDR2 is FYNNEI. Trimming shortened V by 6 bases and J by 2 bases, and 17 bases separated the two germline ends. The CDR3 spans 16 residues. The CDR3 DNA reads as TGTGCCAGCAGGGTAGAGGGTCGGGGTACTGGAAACACCATATATTTT. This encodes CASRVEGRGTGNTIYF.

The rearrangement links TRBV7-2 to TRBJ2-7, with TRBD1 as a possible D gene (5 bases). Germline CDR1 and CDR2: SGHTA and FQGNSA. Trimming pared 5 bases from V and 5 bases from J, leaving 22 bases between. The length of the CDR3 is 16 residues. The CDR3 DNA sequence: TGTGCCAGCAGCCCGAACCAACAGGTTTCGGGTGACGAGCAGTACTTC. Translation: CASSPNQQVSGDEQYF.

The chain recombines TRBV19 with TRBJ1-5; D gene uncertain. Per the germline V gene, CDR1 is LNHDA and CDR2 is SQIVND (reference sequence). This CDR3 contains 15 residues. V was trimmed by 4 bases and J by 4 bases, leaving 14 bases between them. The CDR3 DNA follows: TGTGCCAGTAGTAATGAAGAGGGATGGAATCAGCCCCAGCATTTT. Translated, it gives CASSNEEGWNQPQHF.

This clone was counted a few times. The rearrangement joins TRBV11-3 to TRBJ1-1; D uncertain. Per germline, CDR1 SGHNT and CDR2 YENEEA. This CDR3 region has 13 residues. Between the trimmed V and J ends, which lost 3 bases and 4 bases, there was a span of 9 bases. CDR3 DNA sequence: TGTGCCAGCAGCTTTACAAGCAGCACTGAAGCTTTCTTT. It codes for CASSFTSSTEAFF. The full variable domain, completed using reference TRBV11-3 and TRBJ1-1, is EAGVVQSPRYKIIEKKQPVAFWCNPISGHNTLYWYLQNLGQGPELLIRYENEEAVDDSQLPKDRFSAERLKGVDSTLKIQPAELGDSAVYLCASSFTSSTEAFFGQGTRLTVV.

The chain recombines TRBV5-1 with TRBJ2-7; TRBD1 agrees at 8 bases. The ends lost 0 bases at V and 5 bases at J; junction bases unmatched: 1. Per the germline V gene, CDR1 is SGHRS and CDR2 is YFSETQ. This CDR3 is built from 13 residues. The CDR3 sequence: CASSLAGGHEQYF. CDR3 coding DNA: TGCGCCAGCAGCTTGGCAGGGGGCCACGAGCAGTACTTC.